The rows below give T cell receptor beta chains drawn from one sample of a study of technical replicates of blood from a few donors. Generated by immunoSEQ multiplex PCR, the TCRdb table keeps only in-frame clones and is missing some. The table shows 15,000 to 20,000 clones, with about 86% occurring only once. Material for sequencing was PBMCs. All receptors come from a human donor in good health. Both conserved end residues are part of each CDR3. D genes are given only for firm matches. Clone size is stated in some rows and not others, as once, few, many or a class when expanded.

V gene	clone size	J gene	D gene	CDR3 DNA	CDR3 protein
TRBV15	once	TRBJ2-7	NA	TGTGCCACCAGCAGACCCCCCCTGCGCGAGCAGTACTTC	CATSRPPLREQYF
TRBV10-3	once	TRBJ1-3	NA	TGTGCCATCAGCCGGGACAACGGAAACACCATATATTTT	CAISRDNGNTIYF
TRBV29-1	NA	TRBJ1-2	TRBD1	TGCAGCGCTGGCGGTCAGGGGGCGGGCTACACCTTC	CSAGGQGAGYTF
TRBV16	NA	TRBJ2-7	NA	TGTGCCAGCAGCCAATCGCTAGGACAGATCTACGAGCAGTACTTC	CASSQSLGQIYEQYF
TRBV5-1	NA	TRBJ2-7	TRBD2	TGCGCCAGCAGCTTGCGGGAGGGATACGAGCAGTACTTC	CASSLREGYEQYF
TRBV18	NA	TRBJ2-7	TRBD1	TGTGCCAGCTCACCCGGGACAGCCCGGGTCGAGCAGTACTTC	CASSPGTARVEQYF
TRBV12-5	few	TRBJ1-1	NA	TGTGCTAGTGGTTATCTGGCTCCTGAAGCTTTCTTT	CASGYLAPEAFF
TRBV5-1	NA	TRBJ2-5	TRBD1	TGCGCCAGCAGCCTGACAGGGGGCGCAGAGACCCAGTACTTC	CASSLTGGAETQYF
TRBV27	NA	TRBJ2-7	NA	TGTGCCAGCAGTCCCCTATTGGGCCTCTACGAGCAGTACTTC	CASSPLLGLYEQYF
TRBV27	NA	TRBJ2-1	TRBD2	TGTGCCAGCAGTTCTTCTAGCGGAGCCTACAATGAGCAGTTCTTC	CASSSSSGAYNEQFF
TRBV7-9	NA	TRBJ2-3	TRBD2	TGTGCCAGCAGACAAAGCGGGAGATACGCAGATACGCAGTATTTT	CASRQSGRYADTQYF
TRBV18	NA	TRBJ1-1	NA	TGTGCCAGCTCACCACAGGGGCAGGAGGGCACTGAAGCTTTCTTT	CASSPQGQEGTEAFF
TRBV12-5	NA	TRBJ2-3	TRBD1	TGTGCTAGCCATACAGGGGTCGGCACAGATACGCAGTATTTT	CASHTGVGTDTQYF
TRBV28	NA	TRBJ2-1	NA	TGTGCCAGCGAGCGTGGGGGGAGCAATGAGCAGTTCTTC	CASERGGSNEQFF
TRBV6-5	few	TRBJ1-1	NA	TGTGCCAGCAGATCCACAACTGAAGCTTTCTTT	CASRSTTEAFF
TRBV19	NA	TRBJ2-7	TRBD2	TGTGCCAGTAGTATGGAGCCTAGCGGGAGCTACGAGCAGTACTTC	CASSMEPSGSYEQYF
TRBV6-1	NA	TRBJ2-3	TRBD2	TGTGCCAGCAGTGAGTCGATAGCGGGAGGGCCAGATACGCAGTATTTT	CASSESIAGGPDTQYF
TRBV6-1	NA	TRBJ1-2	TRBD1	TGTGCCAGCAGTGAAACAACAGGGGATGCCTATGGCTACACCTTC	CASSETTGDAYGYTF
TRBV5-6	NA	TRBJ1-2	NA	TGTGCCAGCAGCTTGGAGCGGGGGGCGGGCGGCTACACCTTC	CASSLERGAGGYTF
TRBV10-1	NA	TRBJ2-4	NA	TGCGCCAGCAGTGAGTCCTGGAGCGCCAAAAACATTCAGTACTTC	CASSESWSAKNIQYF
TRBV9	NA	TRBJ2-5	TRBD1	TGTGCCAGCAGCGTAGGAGCAGGGGGCTCGGGCCAAGAGACCCAGTACTTC	CASSVGAGGSGQETQYF
TRBV7-3	NA	TRBJ2-3	NA	TGTGCCAGCAGCTTAACCGGGGTCAGCACAGATACGCAGTATTTT	CASSLTGVSTDTQYF
TRBV11-2	NA	TRBJ2-2	TRBD2	TGTGCCAGCAGCTCTCCTAGCGGGAGTGGAGACACCGGGGAGCTGTTTTTT	CASSSPSGSGDTGELFF
TRBV5-1	NA	TRBJ1-1	NA	TGCGCCAGCAGTCATCAGGGAGGCACTGAAGCTTTCTTT	CASSHQGGTEAFF
TRBV5-1	NA	TRBJ2-7	NA	TGCGCCAGCAGCTTGGGACAGACTTTAACCCCCGACGAGCAGTACTTC	CASSLGQTLTPDEQYF
TRBV5-1	NA	TRBJ2-7	TRBD2	TGCGCCAGCAGCCACCGGGACTACCGTGACGAGCAGTACTTC	CASSHRDYRDEQYF